Each of the 3 T cell receptor beta chains below was sequenced from the same sample in a study of CD8 T cells in ankylosing spondylitis. TCRdb analysed the 5' RACE reads with MiXCR anew, one entry per CDR3 protein. The sample yields 150,000 to 200,000 distinct CDR3 sequences, approximately 12% seen once. Source material: blood, either unsorted or a sorted T cell fraction (not recorded which). These receptors all stem from a female donor with ankylosing spondylitis or in good health (not recorded which).

This clonotype was seen many times. This sequence joins TRBV24-1 and TRBJ2-7, with TRBD1 as a possible D gene (5 bases). Trimming took 3 bases from V and 2 from J, leaving 13 bases between them. Germline V gene data show CDR1 as KGHDR and CDR2 as SFDVKD. The CDR3 extends over 15 amino acids. CDR3: CATSDPLRGTYEQYF. The DNA of the CDR3 is TGTGCCACCAGTGATCCGCTTAGGGGCACCTACGAGCAGTACTTC.

The table lists this clonotype with many counts. CDR3 region: CSGGRSSYEQYF. Here the CDR3 DNA reads TGCAGTGGGGGGAGGTCCTCCTACGAGCAGTACTTC. The chain employs TRBV20-1 and TRBJ2-7; a weak D match, TRBD2 (6 bases). V lost 7 bases to trimming and J lost 0 bases, with 10 bases between them. Germline V gene data show CDR1 as DFQATT and CDR2 as SNEGSKA (reference sequence). The CDR3 is 12 amino acids.

This clonotype was picked up many times. DNA for the CDR3: TGTGCCAGCAGTCCTGGGGGCACCAACACTGAAGCTTTCTTT. This sequence encodes CASSPGGTNTEAFF. The V gene is TRBV19, the J gene TRBJ1-1; the D gene is possibly TRBD1 (6 bases). The CDR3 is made up of 14 amino acids. V dropped 9 bases and J dropped 2 bases, with 16 bases sitting between them. Germline CDR1 reads LNHDA; CDR2 reads SQIVND (reference sequence).